This is a list of T cell receptor beta chains from one sample in a study of beta chain features in type 1 diabetes. Using immunoSEQ multiplex PCR, the repertoire was profiled, and TCRdb retains in-frame clones only, with some absent. The table includes 53,000 or so clones, 55% to 80% detected once. The specimen sequenced was stem cell memory CD4+ T cells from blood. The source is a woman aged 25 to 39 with type 1 diabetes. Each CDR3 is given with its conserved first and last residue. A D gene is named only where the DNA matches it firmly. A clone size is listed for some rows: how often the clone was seen (once, few, many), or a class if it is expanded.

size: NA; D: NA; V: TRBV6-1; J: TRBJ1-2; DNA: TGTGCCAGCAACACCAGGGGTAGGAACTATGGCTACACCTTC; CDR3: CASNTRGRNYGYTF
size: NA; D: NA; V: TRBV19; J: TRBJ1-2; DNA: TGTGCCAGTACCAGGTCCGTTAACTATGGCTACACCTTC; CDR3: CASTRSVNYGYTF
size: NA; D: NA; V: TRBV7-9; J: TRBJ2-7; DNA: TGTGCCAGCAGCTTAGGCGGGAACTCCTACGAGCAGTACTTC; CDR3: CASSLGGNSYEQYF
size: few; D: NA; V: TRBV6-1; J: TRBJ2-5; DNA: TGTGCCAGCGTATCCGGAGACTCTAAAGAGACCCAGTACTTC; CDR3: CASVSGDSKETQYF
size: NA; D: TRBD1; V: TRBV29-1; J: TRBJ1-2; DNA: TGCAGCGTTGAAGGCGGGACAGCTTTTAACTATGGCTACACCTTC; CDR3: CSVEGGTAFNYGYTF
size: NA; D: TRBD2; V: TRBV10-3; J: TRBJ2-1; DNA: TGTGCCACCATAGGTCTAGCGGGAGAGGGATCCTACAATGAGCAGTTCTTC; CDR3: CATIGLAGEGSYNEQFF
size: once; D: NA; V: TRBV5-6; J: TRBJ1-2; DNA: TGTGCCAGCAGCAGCGCGGGCTATGGCTACACCTTC; CDR3: CASSSAGYGYTF
size: NA; D: NA; V: TRBV7-8; J: TRBJ1-2; DNA: TGTGCCAGCAGCTTAAGTAGTTTCGCAACCTATGGCTACACCTTC; CDR3: CASSLSSFATYGYTF
size: NA; D: NA; V: TRBV27; J: TRBJ2-5; DNA: TGTGCCAGCAGTCGTACGACAGGACAAGAGACCCAGTACTTC; CDR3: CASSRTTGQETQYF
size: NA; D: NA; V: TRBV5-1; J: TRBJ2-3; DNA: TGCGCCACCAGATTCGGTGGGGGGGCGTTCGGAGATACGCAGTATTTT; CDR3: CATRFGGGAFGDTQYF
size: NA; D: NA; V: TRBV28; J: TRBJ1-1; DNA: TGTGCCAGCACCCTCGAGGGCACTGAAGCTTTCTTT; CDR3: CASTLEGTEAFF
size: NA; D: TRBD1; V: TRBV7-6; J: TRBJ1-1; DNA: TGTGCCAGCAGCTTAACTATAACAGGGGGAGGCACTGAAGCTTTCTTT; CDR3: CASSLTITGGGTEAFF
size: few; D: NA; V: TRBV19; J: TRBJ2-1; DNA: TGTGCCAGTAGTATAGTAAGCGGCTACAATGAGCAGTTCTTC; CDR3: CASSIVSGYNEQFF
size: NA; D: TRBD2; V: TRBV9; J: TRBJ2-3; DNA: TGTGCCAGCAGCGGAGGACTAGCGGGAACAGATACGCAGTATTTT; CDR3: CASSGGLAGTDTQYF
size: NA; D: TRBD1; V: TRBV2; J: TRBJ2-5; DNA: TGTGCCAGCAGTGAAGACGGGTGGACAGGGGGAGAGACCCAGTACTTC; CDR3: CASSEDGWTGGETQYF
size: few; D: NA; V: TRBV29-1; J: TRBJ2-6; DNA: TGCAGCGTTGACACCACAGGCTCCGGGGCCAACGTCCTGACTTTC; CDR3: CSVDTTGSGANVLTF
size: few; D: TRBD1; V: TRBV19; J: TRBJ2-5; DNA: TGTGCCAGTAGTATACCCGGACAGGGAGTGACCCAGTACTTC; CDR3: CASSIPGQGVTQYF
size: once; D: TRBD2; V: TRBV30; J: TRBJ2-1; DNA: TGTGCCTGGGCCTATAGCGGGGGGTACAATGAGCAGTTCTTC; CDR3: CAWAYSGGYNEQFF
size: few; D: TRBD2; V: TRBV13; J: TRBJ2-7; DNA: TGTGCCAGCAGCCTCGGACTAGCGGTCGAGCAGTACTTC; CDR3: CASSLGLAVEQYF
size: NA; D: NA; V: TRBV15; J: TRBJ2-7; DNA: TGTGCCACCAGCAGAGGAGGGAGTGGCTACGAGCAGTACTTC; CDR3: CATSRGGSGYEQYF
size: NA; D: TRBD1; V: TRBV27; J: TRBJ1-1; DNA: TGTGCCAGCAGTCGAATAGTGACAGGGCTGATCACTGAAGCTTTCTTT; CDR3: CASSRIVTGLITEAFF
size: NA; D: NA; V: TRBV13; J: TRBJ2-5; DNA: TGTGCCAGCAGCCCAACCAGGAGGGGGCTACGGGAGACCCAGTACTTC; CDR3: CASSPTRRGLRETQYF
size: NA; D: NA; V: TRBV9; J: TRBJ2-2; DNA: TGTGCCAGCAGCGTAGTCGGGTACGGGGAGCTGTTTTTT; CDR3: CASSVVGYGELFF
size: NA; D: NA; V: TRBV6-5; J: TRBJ1-1; DNA: TGTGCCAGCAGGGCCCCTGGACAGCCGAACACTGAAGCTTTCTTT; CDR3: CASRAPGQPNTEAFF
size: NA; D: NA; V: TRBV7-9; J: TRBJ1-2; DNA: TGTGCCAGCAGTCCGCGGGAGCCTAACTATGGCTACACCTTC; CDR3: CASSPREPNYGYTF
size: NA; D: NA; V: TRBV5-1; J: TRBJ2-3; DNA: TGCGCCAGCAGCTTGAACCCCACCGGGACAGATACGCAGTATTTT; CDR3: CASSLNPTGTDTQYF
size: NA; D: TRBD1; V: TRBV30; J: TRBJ2-2; DNA: TGTGCCTGGACCCGACAGGGAGGGGAGCTGTTTTTT; CDR3: CAWTRQGGELFF
size: NA; D: NA; V: TRBV29-1; J: TRBJ2-5; DNA: TGCAGCGTTGAAGCAGGGCTCCAAGAGACCCAGTACTTC; CDR3: CSVEAGLQETQYF
size: few; D: NA; V: TRBV29-1; J: TRBJ2-1; DNA: TGCAGCGTAGCGGATCATATCAATGAGCAGTTCTTC; CDR3: CSVADHINEQFF
size: NA; D: NA; V: TRBV7-2; J: TRBJ1-1; DNA: TGTGCCAGCAGCCCACCCGACAGACTGAACACTGAAGCTTTCTTT; CDR3: CASSPPDRLNTEAFF
size: few; D: NA; V: TRBV19; J: TRBJ2-7; DNA: TGTGCCAGTAGTATTTATCAGGGTTCCTACGAGCAGTACTTC; CDR3: CASSIYQGSYEQYF